A selection of T cell receptor beta chains follows, all from one sample in a study of blood T cell repertoires in COVID-19. Clones were sequenced by immunoSEQ multiplex PCR, and TCRdb holds only the in-frame ones, with some missing. Of around 300,000 clones listed, around 89% are singletons. Sequenced: peripheral blood. The receptor set was obtained from a woman aged 45-60 years with COVID-19, enrolled during active disease. Both conserved end residues are part of each CDR3. The D gene is left open where the match is weak. The size field is filled for only some rows; it gives once, few, many or a size class.

few	TRBV30	TRBD1	TRBJ2-2	15	TGTGCCTGGAATACAGGGGGTGTTGACACCGGGGAGCTGTTTTTT	CAWNTGGVDTGELFF
once	TRBV6-5	-	TRBJ2-4	11	TGTGCCAGCCTGAACCGGAACATTCAGTACTTC	CASLNRNIQYF
few	TRBV24-1	TRBD1	TRBJ2-2	12	TGTGCCACCCAGGGGGATACCGGGGAGCTGTTTTTT	CATQGDTGELFF
once	TRBV28	TRBD2	TRBJ2-1	15	TGTGCCAGCAGGCCACTAGCGGGCATCAACAATGAGCAGTTCTTC	CASRPLAGINNEQFF
-	TRBV18	-	TRBJ2-4	18	TGTGCCAGCTCAGGGGAACCGGGAGCCGCCGTATCCAAAAACATTCAGTACTTC	CASSGEPGAAVSKNIQYF
-	TRBV7-9	-	TRBJ2-7	15	TGTGCCAGCAGCGCCCCGGGACAAGCAGGGAACGAGCAGTACTTC	CASSAPGQAGNEQYF
-	TRBV7-3	-	TRBJ2-6	19	TGTGCCAGCAGCTTAAGAGGGACATACTCTTCCTCTGGGGCCAACGTCCTGACTTTC	CASSLRGTYSSSGANVLTF
-	TRBV7-8	-	TRBJ2-3	16	TGTGCCAGCAGCTTAGTGCGCCACCACAGCACAGATACGCAGTATTTT	CASSLVRHHSTDTQYF
once	TRBV3-1/TRBV3-2	TRBD1	TRBJ2-7	15	TGTGCCAGCAGCCAAGTCGTGACAGGGAACCACGAGCAGTACTTC	CASSQVVTGNHEQYF
-	TRBV2	TRBD1	TRBJ1-5	15	TGTGCCAGCAGTCCGGACAGGGGGGGAAATCAGCCCCAGCATTTT	CASSPDRGGNQPQHF
-	TRBV5-6	-	TRBJ2-2	12	TGTGCCAGCAGCTTTCCCGCCGGGGAGCTGTTTTTT	CASSFPAGELFF
-	TRBV28	TRBD2	TRBJ2-3	16	TGTGCCAGCAGTTTACCTAGCGGGAGAGGCACAGATACGCAGTATTTT	CASSLPSGRGTDTQYF
-	TRBV11-2	-	TRBJ2-3	15	TGTGCCAGCAGTCGTGGGGGGATTGACACAGATACGCAGTATTTT	CASSRGGIDTDTQYF
-	TRBV7-3	TRBD2	TRBJ2-5	15	TGTGCCAGCAGGCTAGGTAGCGGGGAACAAGAGACCCAGTACTTC	CASRLGSGEQETQYF
-	TRBV27	TRBD1	TRBJ2-1	15	TGTGCCAGCAGGGCGGGACAGGGGGCCTACAATGAGCAGTTCTTC	CASRAGQGAYNEQFF
-	TRBV3-1/TRBV3-2	TRBD2	TRBJ2-4	17	TGTGCCAGCAGCCTAGGACTAGCGGGAGGGCCTCGAAACATTCAGTACTTC	CASSLGLAGGPRNIQYF
-	TRBV6-6	TRBD2	TRBJ2-7	14	TGTGCCAGTACCTCCGGGGGTAGCGGGAGTGTGCAGTACTTC	CASTSGGSGSVQYF
-	TRBV2	TRBD1	TRBJ2-7	15	TGTGCCAGCAGTCCCGGGACAGAGAACTCCTACGAGCAGTACTTC	CASSPGTENSYEQYF
-	TRBV7-2	-	TRBJ2-3	13	TGTGCCAGCACCTTCGTTGGCACAGATACGCAGTATTTT	CASTFVGTDTQYF
once	TRBV12-1	-	TRBJ2-3	12	TGTGCCAGCAGCTGTAGCGGGGATACGCAGTATTTT	CASSCSGDTQYF
-	TRBV11-3	-	TRBJ2-5	13	TGTGCCAGCAGGGGGCAGAGCCCCGGGACCCAGTACTTC	CASRGQSPGTQYF
-	TRBV2	TRBD1	TRBJ1-1	13	TGTGCCAGCAGCACTACAGGGGGCACTGAAGCTTTCTTT	CASSTTGGTEAFF
-	TRBV11-2	-	TRBJ1-1	15	TGTGCCAGCACCATAAGTCGGGATTCGAACACTGAAGCTTTCTTT	CASTISRDSNTEAFF
-	TRBV9	TRBD2	TRBJ2-1	14	TGTGCCAGCAGTCTAGCGGGAGGAGGAAATGAGCAGTTCTTC	CASSLAGGGNEQFF
once	TRBV2	TRBD2	TRBJ2-1	17	TGTGCCAGCAGCTCCGGGGGGGTAGGACCAGCCTACAATGAGCAGTTCTTC	CASSSGGVGPAYNEQFF
-	TRBV30	-	TRBJ2-3	13	TGTGCCTGGAGTAGTGCGCGTACGGATACGCAGTATTTT	CAWSSARTDTQYF
-	TRBV2	-	TRBJ2-3	15	TGTGCCAGCAGTGGATCACAGGGATTCACAGATACGCAGTATTTT	CASSGSQGFTDTQYF
-	TRBV19	TRBD2	TRBJ2-7	19	TGTGCCAGTAGTATAAGGGACGCTACGAAAGCGGGAGTTGTATACGAGCAGTACTTC	CASSIRDATKAGVVYEQYF
-	TRBV6-5	-	TRBJ2-7	14	TGTGCCAGCAGTTACTCTGGGCCTGGGTACGAGCAGTACTTC	CASSYSGPGYEQYF
-	TRBV3-1/TRBV3-2	TRBD1	TRBJ2-1	13	TGTGCCAGCCGGGACAGGGGTTCGAATGAGCAGTTCTTC	CASRDRGSNEQFF
-	TRBV5-1	TRBD1	TRBJ2-5	15	TGCGCCAGCAGCTTCGGACAGGGGAGACAAGAGACCCAGTACTTC	CASSFGQGRQETQYF
once	TRBV5-1	-	TRBJ2-1	13	TGCGCCAGCAGCTCAACAGGTTACAATGAGCAGTTCTTC	CASSSTGYNEQFF
-	TRBV11-2	TRBD2	TRBJ2-1	16	TGTGCCAGCAGCCCCATCGGACTAGGGGCACGTGGGGGGCAGTTCTTC	CASSPIGLGARGGQFF
-	TRBV11-1	TRBD2	TRBJ2-1	15	TGTGCCAGCAGCCGCGCACTAGCGGAGGGGTATGAGCAGTTCTTC	CASSRALAEGYEQFF
-	TRBV6-5	-	TRBJ2-5	14	TGTGCCAGCAGTCGGGACATAGGAAAAGAGACCCAGTACTTC	CASSRDIGKETQYF
-	TRBV4-1	TRBD2	TRBJ2-3	18	TGCGCCAGCACCCCAACTGTTTTTAGCGGGAGGGCGGGGGATACGCAGTATTTT	CASTPTVFSGRAGDTQYF
many	TRBV5-1	TRBD1	TRBJ1-3	15	TGCGCCAGCAGCTTCTCACAGGGGGCTGGAAACACCATATATTTT	CASSFSQGAGNTIYF
once	TRBV6-5	TRBD1	TRBJ1-3	16	TGTGCCAGCAGTTGGAAGCGACAGGGAGGAGGAAACACCATATATTTT	CASSWKRQGGGNTIYF
-	TRBV4-1	TRBD1	TRBJ1-4	17	TGCGCCAGCAGCCAAGATCTCCCCGGGACAGGAAGGGAAAAACTGTTTTTT	CASSQDLPGTGREKLFF
-	TRBV19	-	TRBJ1-6	14	TGTGCCAGTAGAGGGGGACAATATAATTCACCCCTCCACTTT	CASRGGQYNSPLHF
-	TRBV19	TRBD1	TRBJ1-5	16	TGTGCCAGTAGTATCCTGGGACAGGGGGTCAATCAGCCCCAGCATTTT	CASSILGQGVNQPQHF
once	TRBV30	-	TRBJ1-1	16	TGTGCCTGGAGCCCCCTCGGGCGGGGGGAGAGGACTGAAGCTTTCTTT	CAWSPLGRGERTEAFF
-	TRBV15	TRBD1	TRBJ2-7	20	TGTGCCACCAGCAGGAGACCCCCGGCCGGCGACAGGGGAATACAGGGCGAGCAGTACTTC	CATSRRPPAGDRGIQGEQYF
once	TRBV5-1	TRBD1	TRBJ2-1	13	TGCGCCAGCAGCTGGGACAGGGAGGATGAGCAGTTCTTC	CASSWDREDEQFF
-	TRBV5-4	TRBD1	TRBJ2-2	16	TGTGCCAGCAGCTTCTCCGACAGGGGGAACACCGGGGAGCTGTTTTTT	CASSFSDRGNTGELFF
-	TRBV7-9	-	TRBJ2-5	15	TGTGCCAGCAGCTTAGTTAGAGGGCGACATAGGGCCCAGTACTTC	CASSLVRGRHRAQYF
-	TRBV4-2	TRBD2	TRBJ2-1	15	TGTGCCAGCAGCCAAGCCGGCGGGAGCCACAATGAGCAGTTCTTC	CASSQAGGSHNEQFF
-	TRBV15	-	TRBJ1-1	14	TGTGCGACCAAGGCGGCGGATCTGGAAACTGAAGCTTTCTTT	CATKAADLETEAFF
-	TRBV18	-	TRBJ1-1	13	TGTGCCAGCTCATCCACCGCCACTCACGAAGCTTTCTTT	CASSSTATHEAFF
-	TRBV4-1	-	TRBJ1-1	15	TGCGCCAGCAGCCCCACACAGATCGAGAACACTGAAGCTTTCTTT	CASSPTQIENTEAFF
-	TRBV15	-	TRBJ1-6	13	TGTGCCACCAGCAGAGATAGGGGTTCACCCCTCCACTTT	CATSRDRGSPLHF